This T cell receptor beta chain originates from a study of blood T cells in healthy people across ages. General study results and limits: Per-million-T-cell TCR beta diversity fell roughly linearly with age. Relative to aged donors, long-lived donors carried more naive CD4+ cells and displayed higher diversity.

A second PCR, run for 7 to 11 cycles, used a sample-barcoded 5' primer plus a J-beta primer mix. TCRdb reprocessed the 5' RACE reads with MiXCR, giving one entry per CDR3 protein. The sample contains 1.5 million to 2 million distinct CDR3 sequences, 25% to 30% of which appear only once. There are a few counts of this clonotype. The antigen is unknown. A read error may account for a junction end that differs from germline. The CDR3 has 16 residues. Germline loops: CDR1 DFQATT, CDR2 SNEGSKA (reference sequence). The origin of this receptor is a young woman in good health. The chain has TRBV20-1 and TRBJ2-1, with 13 bases lining up with TRBD2. Sequencing was carried out using blood. The CDR3 DNA reads as TGCAGTGCTAGAGATCCCGGGACTAGCGGGGATAATGGGCAGTTCTTC. It encodes CSARDPGTSGDNGQFF.